This entry is about one TCR beta chain. This sample is part of a study of control samples from healthy donors and cancer patients. V gave up 3 bases and J gave up 4 bases; unmatched junction bases: 5. The CDR3 sequence is 14 residues long. Per germline, CDR1 SQVTM and CDR2 ANQGSEA. TCRdb keeps only in-frame clones here, not all; method: immunoSEQ multiplex PCR. The table shows 90,000 to 140,000 clones, with about 80% occurring only once. The material sequenced was blood. The chain links TRBV29-1 to TRBJ2-1; 8 bases align to TRBD2. The TCR sequence derives from a woman aged 45-65 years in good health. This CDR3 is CSVEAGGAYNEQFF. CDR3 nucleotide sequence: TGCAGCGTTGAGGCCGGGGGGGCGTACAATGAGCAGTTCTTC.